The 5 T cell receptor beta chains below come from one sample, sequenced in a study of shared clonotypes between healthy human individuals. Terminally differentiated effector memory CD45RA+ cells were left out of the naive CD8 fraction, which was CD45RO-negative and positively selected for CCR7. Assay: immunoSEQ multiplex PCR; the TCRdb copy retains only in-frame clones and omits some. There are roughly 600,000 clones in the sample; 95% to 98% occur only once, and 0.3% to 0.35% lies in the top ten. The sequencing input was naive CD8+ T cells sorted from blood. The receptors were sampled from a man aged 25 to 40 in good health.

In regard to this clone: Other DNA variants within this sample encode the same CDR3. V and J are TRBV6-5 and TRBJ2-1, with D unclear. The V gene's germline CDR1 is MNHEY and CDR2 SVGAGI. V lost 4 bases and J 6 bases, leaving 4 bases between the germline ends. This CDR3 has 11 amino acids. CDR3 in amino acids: CASSSGNEQFF. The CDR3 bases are TGTGCCAGCAGTTCCGGCAATGAGCAGTTCTTC.

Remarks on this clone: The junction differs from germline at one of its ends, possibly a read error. CDR3 residues: CASSPGLAGVNEQFF. CDR3 sequence (DNA): TGTGCTAGCAGTCCTGGTCTAGCGGGGGTGAATGAGCAGTTCTTC. V usage is TRBV7-7 and J usage is TRBJ2-1; 10 bases map to TRBD2. The CDR3 extends over 15 amino acids. Per germline, CDR1 SSHAT and CDR2 FNYEAQ (reference sequence).

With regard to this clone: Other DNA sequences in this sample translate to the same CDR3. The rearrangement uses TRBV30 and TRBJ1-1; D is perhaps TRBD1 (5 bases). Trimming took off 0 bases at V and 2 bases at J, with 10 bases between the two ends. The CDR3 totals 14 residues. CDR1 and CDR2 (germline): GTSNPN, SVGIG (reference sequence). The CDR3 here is CAWSVGQGNTEAFF. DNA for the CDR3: TGTGCCTGGAGTGTAGGGCAGGGAAACACTGAAGCTTTCTTT.

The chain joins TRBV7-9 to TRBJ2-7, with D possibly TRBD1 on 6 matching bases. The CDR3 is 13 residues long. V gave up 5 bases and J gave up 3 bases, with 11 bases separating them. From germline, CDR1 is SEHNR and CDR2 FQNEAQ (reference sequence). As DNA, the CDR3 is TGTGCCAGCAGCCCCCGGACAGACTACGAGCAGTACTTC. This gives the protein CASSPRTDYEQYF.

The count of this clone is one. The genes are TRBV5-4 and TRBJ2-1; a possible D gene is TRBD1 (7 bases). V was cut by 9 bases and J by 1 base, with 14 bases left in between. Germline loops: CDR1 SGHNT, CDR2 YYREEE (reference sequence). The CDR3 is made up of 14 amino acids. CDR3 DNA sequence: TGTGCCACCTACAGGGGAGGATCCTACAATGAGCAGTTCTTC. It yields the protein CATYRGGSYNEQFF.